This T cell receptor (beta chain) was sequenced in a study of T-cell memory formation after mild COVID-19. After 5'RACE with constant-segment primers, TCR alpha and TCR beta cDNA libraries carrying sample barcodes and UMIs were obtained. TCRdb itself ran the 5' RACE reads through MiXCR, one entry per CDR3 protein. The sample includes almost 550,000 distinct CDR3 sequences, over 20% of them seen just once. This clonotype occurred a few times. Its antigen is currently unknown. Study-wide findings and caveats: The pre-infection memory compartment contained some responding clones, suggesting cross-reactive memory joined. Contracting CD4+ clones were located mainly in CM and EM, and CD8+ clones in EMRA.

Material for sequencing was PBMCs or a T cell subset sorted from them (not recorded which). The clonotype was recovered from an adult woman who had mild COVID-19 (a few samples of this study predate the infection). Cell type and time point are not known.

CDR3 in amino acids: CASSLDGVSTDTQYF. The CDR3, as DNA: TGTGCCAGCAGCTTAGATGGAGTGAGCACAGATACGCAGTATTTT. The chain links TRBV11-2 to TRBJ2-3; D call uncertain. CDR1 and CDR2 (germline): SGHAT, FQNNGV. The CDR3 totals 15 residues. V was clipped by 0 bases and J by 0 bases, with 7 bases between them.